This T cell receptor beta chain stems from a study of cytomegalovirus exposure and HLA in healthy donors listed by TCRdb under 2017. With regard to the full study: An earlier analysis of roughly 570 of the donors reported approximately 260 Gb of sequence data and 90 million to 120 million unique TCR beta sequences obtained from about 179 million T cells. Donor age, sex, ethnicity and CMV serostatus were collected together with the repertoire data. A later analysis re-examined previously published TCR beta repertoires from around 670 donors and added high-resolution HLA genotyping to investigate patterns of TCR occurrence. Class I and class II HLA loci were covered by the typing at four-digit resolution. Roughly 5 DR-DQ haplotypes were handled as single units for association and clustering because linkage in the cohort was strong. Rather than drawing on any new phenotypic data, the later analysis identified candidate immune exposures from TCR beta sequences and the way those sequences occurred across donors. Among 398 genotyped donors of the cohort, an average of 235,054 unique TCR beta nucleotide sequences were sequenced per donor, around 20% of them non-productive. The study aimed to test whether signatures of past pathogen exposure could be identified by cataloging public T cell receptors. To decide whether each TCR beta V gene segment behaved as functional or pseudogenic, an earlier analysis of fewer than 750 of the donors relied on high-throughput TCR beta sequencing. A later genetic analysis took genome-wide SNP genotypes for about three fifths of the 666 donors and used that subset as a discovery cohort. All discovery cohort repertoires had been generated using a single sequencing platform. The study profiled the T cell repertoires of under 850 subjects by immunosequencing and related them to cytomegalovirus serostatus. In addition to the first cohort of 650 to 800 subjects, a separate validation cohort of 120 different subjects was used. Typing coverage varied by locus: about 620-630 donors for A, B, C, DRB1 and DQB1; more than 500 for DQA1; approximately 610 for DPA1; more than 450 for DPB1. Of the 300 to 500 genotyped donors, over 80% were placed in the genetic ancestry cluster associated with self-reported Caucasian donors. An early release covering roughly 640 HLA-typed donors comprised about 290 gigabases of sequencing data and about 90 million unique TCR sequences. The study combined high-throughput TCR immunosequencing, statistical association of individual TCRs with disease status, and machine learning to predict cytomegalovirus infection status. General findings and caveats noted by the study authors: A further reported finding was that TCR beta sequences accurately predicted the HLA-A and HLA-B alleles for most subjects in the first cohort. A few of the identified cytomegalovirus-associated TCR beta chains were confirmed in vitro to be specific for cytomegalovirus antigens. The earlier analysis of approximately 560 of the donors excluded about 16 rarely observed V segments, including chromosome 9 orphons, because counts were too low. Several of the top co-occurrence clusters appeared to be linked to parvovirus B19, influenza, CMV and Epstein-Barr virus, according to a later analysis. In a later analysis, some 17,000 TCR beta sequences were associated with specific HLA alleles at a false discovery rate of 0.05. The sequencing pipeline was judged likely to have produced a cluster of highly shared sequence variants as a technical artifact. The study gave a list of more than 150 TCR beta chains associated with cytomegalovirus. In both the original and validation cohorts, the classifier was reported to diagnose cytomegalovirus status with high specificity and sensitivity. While some public TCRs were present in many individuals, most TCR sequences turned up only very rarely across donors. The authors suggested that the approach could potentially be extended to other disease states and immunological phenotypes. According to a later analysis, most CMV-associated TCR beta chains appeared to be HLA-restricted, and the HLA associations seemed to be driven largely by CMV exposure. An earlier analysis of approximately 540 of the donors showed that most TCR beta V segments appeared in productive rearrangements either about 87% or about 30% of the time, which broadly matched IMGT annotations. Because HLA typing was unavailable for some donors at each locus, only the typed subset was used in association tests. The presence/absence analyses assumed that sequencing depth was roughly uniform across donors, and that assumption may not be true. A later analysis found that TCR association rates varied across HLA loci, with DRB1 alleles showing the most associated TCRs and HLA-C alleles the fewest. CMV serostatus was the only immune exposure information available for the cohort. Only TCR beta chains were sequenced in this cohort, and the absence of alpha or paired-chain data limited detectable features. An association between a missense DCLRE1C variant and V-gene and J-gene trimming of TCR beta chains was found in a later genetic analysis and replicated in an independent cohort. In a later analysis, HLA-associated TCR beta chains showed more clonal expansion and lower generation probabilities than non-associated chains that were equally common. In a later genetic analysis, fewer N-insertions in productive TCRs were reported among donors in an Asian-associated ancestry cluster than the 666-donor mean. Linkage disequilibrium might explain the correlated functional status among segregating V segments, but an unknown experimental factor could not be ruled out. When HLA alleles, especially DR and DQ, strongly co-occurred, attributing TCR associations to individual alleles was difficult.

Library preparation used the immunoSEQ multiplex PCR assay. The multiplex PCR relied on a mix of 60 forward primers for TCR Vbeta segments and 13 reverse primers for TCR Jbeta segments. The CDR3 region of rearranged TCR beta genes was amplified from genomic DNA with a multiplex PCR assay. Amplified TCR beta libraries were sequenced as 87-base-pair reads on the Illumina HiSeq System. As for how the authors treated the data: A later analysis counted about 80 million unique TCR beta chains across the 666 repertoires, and some 11 million of these chains were shared by at least two donors. A nearest-neighbor algorithm error-corrected the raw reads and collapsed the reads into unique sequences, merging closely related sequences to remove PCR and sequencing errors. To assign V, D and J gene segments, CDR3 sequences were aligned to IMGT reference sequences. Each retained sequence needed at least a six-nucleotide match to both a V gene segment and a J gene segment. Rearrangements were called productive when the CDR3 lacked stop codons and stayed in frame with V and J; all others were non-productive. CDR3 was defined according to IMGT convention as the region running from the second conserved V-encoded cysteine to the conserved J-encoded phenylalanine. The earlier analysis of some 550 of the donors excluded any sequence lacking an unambiguous match to a single V gene segment. In an earlier analysis of 587 of the donors, a V segment was called functional when productive rearrangements were above 56.7%, and segregating when the standard deviation between donors exceeded 5%. A statistical classification framework was developed to diagnose cytomegalovirus status using the catalog of TCR beta chain sequences. A later analysis assigned V and J genes by comparing TCR nucleotide sequences with IMGT/GENE-DB human TR gene sequences. A later analysis assigned CDR3 sequences and most-parsimonious VDJ recombination scenarios with the TCRdist pipeline. In a later analysis, each TCR beta chain was defined by its CDR3 amino acid sequence together with its V-gene family, and reads lacking a unique V-gene family were excluded. In a later analysis, 450 to 600 highly shared, low-generation-probability nucleotide sequences were removed to address suspected cross-contamination and a sequencing artifact. In a later analysis, a clonal expansion index was calculated for each public chain from normalized within-repertoire ranks of inferred template counts. Generation probabilities in a later analysis came from a VDJ recombination model fitted to out-of-frame rearrangements, and those results were checked against IGoR. In a later analysis, TCR-TCR, TCR-HLA and TCR-CMV co-occurrence was scored with hypergeometric tests, and a repertoire-size bias correction was applied to TCR pairs. To estimate false discovery rates, a later analysis permuted the HLA or CMV assignments 20 times. In a later analysis, co-occurring TCRs were grouped using DBSCAN, and TCRdist sequence similarity was added for clustering within HLA-allele-positive subsets. For co-occurrence clustering, repertoires with fewer than 30,000 or more than 120,000 public chains were excluded, along with a handful of repertoires with anomalous nucleotide sharing. TCRdb carries this immuneACCESS record with in-frame sequences only. Its versions omit some clonotypes, under half of them owing to an unresolved V gene in the studies checked, with the rest unexplained. For V, J and clone size, that table is used; D and trimming come from the DNA. In this sample the table shows 90,000 to 110,000 clones, approximately 70% of which occur a single time. The ten largest make up 4.5% to 5.5% of the sample.

The cohort comprised around 700 healthy bone marrow donors. At the time of sampling, every cohort member was nominally healthy, though immune exposures that went unrecorded were likely present. The donor tested CMV seropositive, placing the donor among the roughly 270 seropositive members of the cohort. A peripheral blood sample was provided by each donor, and peripheral blood mononuclear cells were used for TCR beta sequencing. Genomic DNA was extracted from the blood cell samples with the Qiagen DNeasy Blood Extraction Kit. Details on this clone: The antigen it binds to is not known. No base quality values were provided; no much bigger clone lies one nucleotide off.

The material sequenced was PBMCs. This receptor was identified in a woman between 65 and 79 years old in good health and CMV-seropositive.

The CDR3 protein: CASTPPGAGNTIYF. The DNA reads TGTGCCAGCACCCCCCCGGGGGCTGGAAACACCATATATTTT. This sequence uses TRBV6-5 and TRBJ1-3; TRBD1 might be the D gene, on 5 matching bases. CDR1 and CDR2 were assigned from the germline V gene as MNHEY and SVGAGI. From cysteine to phenylalanine, the CDR3 is 14 amino acids long. Here the CDR3 DNA is all that survives: 42 bases in frame from base 1. V gives up 7 bases and J gives up 2 bases, and the segment between their germline ends measures 12 bases.